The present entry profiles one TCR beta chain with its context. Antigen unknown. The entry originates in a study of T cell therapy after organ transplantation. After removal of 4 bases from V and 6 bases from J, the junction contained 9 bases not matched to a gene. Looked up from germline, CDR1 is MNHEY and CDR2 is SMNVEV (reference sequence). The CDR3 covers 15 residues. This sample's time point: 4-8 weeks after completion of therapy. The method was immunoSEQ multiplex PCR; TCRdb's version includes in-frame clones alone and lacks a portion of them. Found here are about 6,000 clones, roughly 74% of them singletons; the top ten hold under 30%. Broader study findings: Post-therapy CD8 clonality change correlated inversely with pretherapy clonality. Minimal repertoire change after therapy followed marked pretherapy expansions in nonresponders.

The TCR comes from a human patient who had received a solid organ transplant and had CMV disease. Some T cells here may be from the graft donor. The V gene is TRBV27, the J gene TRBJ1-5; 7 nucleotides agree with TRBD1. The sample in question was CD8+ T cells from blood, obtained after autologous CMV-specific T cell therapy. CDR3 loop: CASSSGGELSQPQHF. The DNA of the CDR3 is TGTGCCAGCAGTTCAGGGGGGGAGTTGTCTCAGCCCCAGCATTTT.